This entry concerns a single TCR beta chain. As yet, its antigen is unknown. This entry comes from a study of post-analysis software for immune sequencing data. Study overall: Both relapsing-remitting and secondary progressive multiple sclerosis featured among the disease courses, as did progressive-relapsing multiple sclerosis.

Prepared TCR beta cDNA libraries contained unique molecular identifiers. A population of 1 to 10 million T cells gave rise to a few hundred thousand cDNA molecules. TCRdb re-called the PCR reads through MiXCR, storing one row per CDR3 protein. This sample has approximately 260,000 distinct CDR3 sequences; 35% to 45% occur once, and the top ten carry more than 4%. Findings and caveats of the study: Under the F measure, samples that were prepared in one batch clustered strongly together. Among four to six TRBV segments more frequent in patients than controls were TRBV5-6, TRBV5-1 and TRBV20-1. Multiple sclerosis patients showed significantly lower normalized Chao1 diversity than controls did.

The CDR3 is made up of 14 amino acids. CDR1 SGHRS and CDR2 YFSETQ come from the germline V gene. The junction had 5 bases not matched to a gene; V was cut back by 4 bases and J by 3 bases. The sequenced sample consisted of blood. This sequence was found in a girl aged 10 to 17 with multiple sclerosis. The chain recombines TRBV5-1 with TRBJ2-7, with 9 bases aligning to TRBD2. Here the CDR3 reads CASSRTSEGYEQYF. The CDR3 region has the DNA TGCGCCAGCAGCCGGACTAGCGAAGGCTACGAGCAGTACTTC. Looking up the rest from reference TRBV5-1 and TRBJ2-7 gives the full variable domain: KAGVTQTPRYLIKTRGQQVTLSCSPISGHRSVSWYQQTPGQGLQFLFEYFSETQRNKGNFPGRFSGRQFSNSRSEMNVSTLELGDSALYLCASSRTSEGYEQYFGPGTRLTVT.